A selection of T cell receptor beta chains follows, all from one sample in a study of blood T cell repertoires in COVID-19. Sequenced by immunoSEQ multiplex PCR; TCRdb stores in-frame clones only, minus some. The repertoire has 250,000 or so clones, about nine tenths of them found once; the top ten carry around 2.6%. Sequencing was performed on PBMCs or T cells enriched from blood (not recorded which). All receptors derive from a woman under 40 with acute COVID-19. CDR3s include the opening cysteine and the closing phenylalanine or tryptophan. The order of the fields is J gene, V gene, D gene, clone size, CDR3 DNA, CDR3 protein. The D gene is left open where the match is weak. Clone size is given for some rows only: seen once, a few or many times, or a class if the clone is expanded.

j_call: TRBJ1-1
v_call: TRBV18
d_call: .
clone_size: .
cdr3_nt: TGTGCCAGCTCACCAGGAATGGAGAAGACAGCGAACACTGAAGCTTTCTTT
cdr3_aa: CASSPGMEKTANTEAFF

j_call: TRBJ1-1
v_call: TRBV2
d_call: .
clone_size: .
cdr3_nt: TGTGCCAGCAGTAGCCGGGTTTTGAACACTGAAGCTTTCTTT
cdr3_aa: CASSSRVLNTEAFF

j_call: TRBJ2-1
v_call: TRBV7-9
d_call: .
clone_size: .
cdr3_nt: TGTGCCAGCAGCCCAAGAGGAGGGAGCTCCTACAATGAGCAGTTCTTC
cdr3_aa: CASSPRGGSSYNEQFF

j_call: TRBJ2-5
v_call: TRBV11-2
d_call: .
clone_size: .
cdr3_nt: TGTGCCAGCAGCTTAGCAGAACAAGAGACCCAGTACTTC
cdr3_aa: CASSLAEQETQYF

j_call: TRBJ2-1
v_call: TRBV4-3
d_call: TRBD2
clone_size: .
cdr3_nt: TGCGCCAGCAGCCAAGATACCCGGCGGGGGGGGTACAATGAGCAGTTCTTC
cdr3_aa: CASSQDTRRGGYNEQFF

j_call: TRBJ2-1
v_call: TRBV19
d_call: TRBD2
clone_size: .
cdr3_nt: TGTGCCAGTAGTATAAGGACTAGCGAAGCCAATGAGCAGTTCTTC
cdr3_aa: CASSIRTSEANEQFF

j_call: TRBJ1-2
v_call: TRBV7-8
d_call: .
clone_size: .
cdr3_nt: TGTGCCAGCAGCCGAGACAGAAACTATGGCTACACCTTC
cdr3_aa: CASSRDRNYGYTF

j_call: TRBJ1-6
v_call: TRBV6-5
d_call: .
clone_size: .
cdr3_nt: TGTGCCAGCAGTTACTCGAACGGGGGTTCACCCCTCCACTTT
cdr3_aa: CASSYSNGGSPLHF

j_call: TRBJ2-5
v_call: TRBV14
d_call: .
clone_size: .
cdr3_nt: TGTGCCAGCAGCCAAGAAATCCAGGCCGAGACCCAGTACTTC
cdr3_aa: CASSQEIQAETQYF

j_call: TRBJ2-7
v_call: TRBV7-9
d_call: TRBD1
clone_size: .
cdr3_nt: TGTGCCAGCAGCCAGATTGGGACAGGGGGCCTCGAGCAGTACTTC
cdr3_aa: CASSQIGTGGLEQYF

j_call: TRBJ2-7
v_call: TRBV6-2/TRBV6-3
d_call: .
clone_size: few
cdr3_nt: TGTGCCAGCAACCCGACAGGGGAGGGCGAGCAGTACTTC
cdr3_aa: CASNPTGEGEQYF

j_call: TRBJ1-1
v_call: TRBV2
d_call: .
clone_size: few
cdr3_nt: TGTGCCAGCAGTGAAAATTCTAAAGCTTTCTTT
cdr3_aa: CASSENSKAFF

j_call: TRBJ2-5
v_call: TRBV5-4
d_call: .
clone_size: .
cdr3_nt: TGTGCCAGCAGCTTGTATCACAGGGTTGAGACCCAGTACTTC
cdr3_aa: CASSLYHRVETQYF

j_call: TRBJ1-6
v_call: TRBV5-6
d_call: .
clone_size: .
cdr3_nt: TGTGCCAGCAGCTTGCCGGACAGCCAAAATTCACCCCTCCACTTT
cdr3_aa: CASSLPDSQNSPLHF

j_call: TRBJ1-1
v_call: TRBV6-6
d_call: TRBD1
clone_size: .
cdr3_nt: TGTGCCAGCAGTTACTCCAGGGGGGCCACTGAAGCTTTCTTT
cdr3_aa: CASSYSRGATEAFF

j_call: TRBJ2-1
v_call: TRBV3-1/TRBV3-2
d_call: TRBD2
clone_size: .
cdr3_nt: TGTGCCAGCAGCCCCCAAGAACTAGCGGGGGGGTTCGATGAGCAGTTCTTC
cdr3_aa: CASSPQELAGGFDEQFF

j_call: TRBJ1-1
v_call: TRBV19
d_call: .
clone_size: few
cdr3_nt: TGTGCCAGTAGTCAACCCAGGGGGAACACTGAAGCTTTCTTT
cdr3_aa: CASSQPRGNTEAFF

j_call: TRBJ1-3
v_call: TRBV7-8
d_call: .
clone_size: .
cdr3_nt: TGTGCCAGCACCTCCTTGCGTGGAAACACCATATATTTT
cdr3_aa: CASTSLRGNTIYF

j_call: TRBJ1-6
v_call: TRBV29-1
d_call: .
clone_size: .
cdr3_nt: TGCAGCGACCAAATTTGGGGGGGAGGCGATAATTCACCCCTCCACTTT
cdr3_aa: CSDQIWGGGDNSPLHF

j_call: TRBJ1-6
v_call: TRBV2
d_call: .
clone_size: once
cdr3_nt: TGTGCCAGCAGTGAAGTTTTCAGGATGGTTTTGGAAAATTCACCCCTCCACTTT
cdr3_aa: CASSEVFRMVLENSPLHF

j_call: TRBJ1-1
v_call: TRBV2
d_call: .
clone_size: .
cdr3_nt: TGTGCCAGCAGGGCGGGGATGAACACTGAAGCTTTCTTT
cdr3_aa: CASRAGMNTEAFF

j_call: TRBJ1-2
v_call: TRBV27
d_call: .
clone_size: .
cdr3_nt: TGTGCCAGCGGGCTTCTAACAGGTTCTTATGGCTACACCTTC
cdr3_aa: CASGLLTGSYGYTF

j_call: TRBJ1-1
v_call: TRBV27
d_call: .
clone_size: once
cdr3_nt: TGTGCCAGCAGTTTGACAGAGAACACTGAAGCTTTCTTT
cdr3_aa: CASSLTENTEAFF

j_call: TRBJ1-4
v_call: TRBV27
d_call: .
clone_size: few
cdr3_nt: TGTGCCAGCAGCCCGAGGACAACTAATGAAAAACTGTTTTTT
cdr3_aa: CASSPRTTNEKLFF

j_call: TRBJ1-2
v_call: TRBV2
d_call: .
clone_size: .
cdr3_nt: TGTGCCAGCAGCTCTGACAGTTATGGCTACACCTTC
cdr3_aa: CASSSDSYGYTF

j_call: TRBJ1-2
v_call: TRBV12-3/TRBV12-4
d_call: .
clone_size: .
cdr3_nt: TGTGCCAGCACCTCTTTCGGGACACCCTCGACGTTC
cdr3_aa: CASTSFGTPSTF

j_call: TRBJ2-5
v_call: TRBV5-1
d_call: TRBD2
clone_size: .
cdr3_nt: TGCGCCAGCAGCTTAGCGGGGGGGCTAGAGACCCAGTACTTC
cdr3_aa: CASSLAGGLETQYF

j_call: TRBJ1-1
v_call: TRBV29-1
d_call: TRBD1
clone_size: .
cdr3_nt: TGCAGCGTAAAAGGAACAGGGGGAACGAACACTGAAGCTTTCTTT
cdr3_aa: CSVKGTGGTNTEAFF

j_call: TRBJ2-2
v_call: TRBV6-6
d_call: .
clone_size: .
cdr3_nt: TGTGCCAGCAGCCACCTGATTACGACGGGGGGCTTTGAGGGCACCGGGGAGCTGTTTTTT
cdr3_aa: CASSHLITTGGFEGTGELFF

j_call: TRBJ2-5
v_call: TRBV13
d_call: .
clone_size: .
cdr3_nt: TGTGCCAGCAGCTTAGCTGGGCCACAAGAGACCCAGTACTTC
cdr3_aa: CASSLAGPQETQYF

j_call: TRBJ2-1
v_call: TRBV10-3
d_call: .
clone_size: .
cdr3_nt: TGTGCCATCAGTGAGTCGGAGGGATACGACAATGAGCAGTTCTTC
cdr3_aa: CAISESEGYDNEQFF

j_call: TRBJ2-5
v_call: TRBV20-1
d_call: .
clone_size: .
cdr3_nt: TGCAGTGCTAAAGGACAGAAGACCCAGTACTTC
cdr3_aa: CSAKGQKTQYF

j_call: TRBJ2-7
v_call: TRBV4-3
d_call: TRBD2
clone_size: .
cdr3_nt: TGCGCCAGCAGCCGGGGGCGGGGGGCCTACGAGCAGTACTTC
cdr3_aa: CASSRGRGAYEQYF

j_call: TRBJ1-1
v_call: TRBV5-1
d_call: TRBD1
clone_size: .
cdr3_nt: TGCGCCAGCAGCCCTCGGACAGGGCCCACTGAAGCTTTCTTT
cdr3_aa: CASSPRTGPTEAFF

j_call: TRBJ1-5
v_call: TRBV6-5
d_call: .
clone_size: once
cdr3_nt: TGTGCCAGCAACCCCAGAGGGGGGGGCAATCAGCCCCAGCATTTT
cdr3_aa: CASNPRGGGNQPQHF

j_call: TRBJ1-2
v_call: TRBV5-1
d_call: TRBD1
clone_size: .
cdr3_nt: TGCGCCAGCAGCCTCTCGGACAGGGTCAATGGCTACACCTTC
cdr3_aa: CASSLSDRVNGYTF

j_call: TRBJ1-2
v_call: TRBV4-1
d_call: TRBD1
clone_size: .
cdr3_nt: TGCGCCAGCAGCCCGGGACAGGGGTACGGTTTGGGGTATGGCTACACCTTC
cdr3_aa: CASSPGQGYGLGYGYTF

j_call: TRBJ2-7
v_call: TRBV5-5
d_call: .
clone_size: .
cdr3_nt: TGTGCCAGCACCCTTGGGCGATCCTACGAGCAGTACTTC
cdr3_aa: CASTLGRSYEQYF

j_call: TRBJ2-7
v_call: TRBV5-6
d_call: TRBD1
clone_size: .
cdr3_nt: TGTGCCAGCAGCTCGTGGGGACAGGGGGCAGGCGAGCAGTACTTC
cdr3_aa: CASSSWGQGAGEQYF

j_call: TRBJ2-5
v_call: TRBV6-2/TRBV6-3
d_call: TRBD1
clone_size: once
cdr3_nt: TGTGCCAGCAGTTACGGGGACAGCGCCCAAGAGACCCAGTACTTC
cdr3_aa: CASSYGDSAQETQYF

j_call: TRBJ2-1
v_call: TRBV29-1
d_call: TRBD2
clone_size: .
cdr3_nt: TGCAGCGTTCCTAGCGGGTGGACCTACAATGAGCAGTTCTTC
cdr3_aa: CSVPSGWTYNEQFF

j_call: TRBJ1-2
v_call: TRBV27
d_call: .
clone_size: once
cdr3_nt: TGTGCCAGCAGTTTATTCTTGGGCGGCGGGCATGGCTACACCTTC
cdr3_aa: CASSLFLGGGHGYTF

j_call: TRBJ2-5
v_call: TRBV7-8
d_call: TRBD2
clone_size: .
cdr3_nt: TGTGCCAGCAGCTCCCCTGGGGGGGTCACAAGAGAGACCCAGTACTTC
cdr3_aa: CASSSPGGVTRETQYF

j_call: TRBJ1-1
v_call: TRBV7-8
d_call: .
clone_size: .
cdr3_nt: TGTGCCAGCAGCTTAATTCGGAACACTGAAGCTTTCTTT
cdr3_aa: CASSLIRNTEAFF

j_call: TRBJ1-1
v_call: TRBV27
d_call: .
clone_size: .
cdr3_nt: TGTGCCAGCTCTTCCTTTAGGAACACTGAAGCTTTCTTT
cdr3_aa: CASSSFRNTEAFF